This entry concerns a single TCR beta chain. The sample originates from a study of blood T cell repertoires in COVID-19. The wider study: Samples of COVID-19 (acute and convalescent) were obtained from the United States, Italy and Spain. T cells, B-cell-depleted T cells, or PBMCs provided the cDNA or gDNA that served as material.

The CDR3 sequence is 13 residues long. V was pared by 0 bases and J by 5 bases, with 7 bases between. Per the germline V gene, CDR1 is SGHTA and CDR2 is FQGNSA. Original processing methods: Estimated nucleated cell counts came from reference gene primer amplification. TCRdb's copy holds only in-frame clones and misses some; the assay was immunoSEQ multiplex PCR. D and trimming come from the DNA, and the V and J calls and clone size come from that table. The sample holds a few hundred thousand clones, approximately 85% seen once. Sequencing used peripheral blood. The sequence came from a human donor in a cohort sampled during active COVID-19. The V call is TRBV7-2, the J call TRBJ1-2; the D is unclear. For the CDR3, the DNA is TGTGCCAGCAGCTTAGCGAGGGATTATGGCTACACCTTC. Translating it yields CASSLARDYGYTF.